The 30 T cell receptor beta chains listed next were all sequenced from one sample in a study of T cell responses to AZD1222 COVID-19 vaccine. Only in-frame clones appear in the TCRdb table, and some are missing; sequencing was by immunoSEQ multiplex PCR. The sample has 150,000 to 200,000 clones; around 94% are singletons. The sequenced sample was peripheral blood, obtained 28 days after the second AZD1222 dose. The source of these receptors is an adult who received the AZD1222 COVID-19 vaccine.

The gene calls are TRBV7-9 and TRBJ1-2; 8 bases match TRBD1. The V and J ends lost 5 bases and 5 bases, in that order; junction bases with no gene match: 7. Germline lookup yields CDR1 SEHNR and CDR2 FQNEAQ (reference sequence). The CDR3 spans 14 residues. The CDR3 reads CASSPAGTGYGYTF. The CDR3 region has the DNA TGTGCCAGCAGCCCTGCCGGGACAGGATATGGCTACACCTTC.

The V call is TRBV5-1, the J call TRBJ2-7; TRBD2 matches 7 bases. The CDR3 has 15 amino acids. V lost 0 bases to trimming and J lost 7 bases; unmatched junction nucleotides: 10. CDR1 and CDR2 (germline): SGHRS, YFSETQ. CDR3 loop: CASSLGPSLAREQYF. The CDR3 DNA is TGCGCCAGCAGCTTGGGCCCCTCACTAGCGAGGGAGCAGTACTTC. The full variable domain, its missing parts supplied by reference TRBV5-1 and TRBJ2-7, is KAGVTQTPRYLIKTRGQQVTLSCSPISGHRSVSWYQQTPGQGLQFLFEYFSETQRNKGNFPGRFSGRQFSNSRSEMNVSTLELGDSALYLCASSLGPSLAREQYFGPGTRLTVT.

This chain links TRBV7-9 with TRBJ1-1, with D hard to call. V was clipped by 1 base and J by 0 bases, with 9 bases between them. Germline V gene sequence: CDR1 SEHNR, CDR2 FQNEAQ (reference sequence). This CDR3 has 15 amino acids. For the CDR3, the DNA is TGTGCCAGCAGCTTAGGCGATTGGGTGAACACTGAAGCTTTCTTT. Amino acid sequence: CASSLGDWVNTEAFF.

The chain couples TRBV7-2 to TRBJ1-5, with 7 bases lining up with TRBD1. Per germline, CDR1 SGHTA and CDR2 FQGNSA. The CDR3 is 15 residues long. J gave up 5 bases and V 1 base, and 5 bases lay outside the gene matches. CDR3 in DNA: TGTGCCAGCAGCTTAGGATCAGGGGGGTATCAGCCCCAGCATTTT. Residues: CASSLGSGGYQPQHF.

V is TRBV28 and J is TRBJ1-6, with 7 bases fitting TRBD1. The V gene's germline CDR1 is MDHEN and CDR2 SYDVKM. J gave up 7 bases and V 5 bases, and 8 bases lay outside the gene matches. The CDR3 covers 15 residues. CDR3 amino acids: CASSPTGSRNSPLHF. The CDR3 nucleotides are TGTGCCAGCAGTCCGACAGGGTCTAGGAATTCACCCCTCCACTTT.

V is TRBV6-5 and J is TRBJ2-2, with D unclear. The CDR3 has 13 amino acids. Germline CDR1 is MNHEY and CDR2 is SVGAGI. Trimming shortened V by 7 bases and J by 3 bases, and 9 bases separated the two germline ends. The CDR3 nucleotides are TGTGCCAGCACGTCCCCCTACACCGGGGAGCTGTTTTTT. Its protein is CASTSPYTGELFF.

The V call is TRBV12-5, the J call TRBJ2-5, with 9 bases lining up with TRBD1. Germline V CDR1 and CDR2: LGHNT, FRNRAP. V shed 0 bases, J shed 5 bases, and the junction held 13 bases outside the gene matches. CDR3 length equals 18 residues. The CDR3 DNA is TGTGCTAGTGGTTTGGTCCTTACAGGGGGCTCTAGGGTGGAGACCCAGTACTTC. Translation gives CASGLVLTGGSRVETQYF. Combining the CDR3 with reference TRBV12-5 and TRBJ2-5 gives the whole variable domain DARVTQTPRHKVTEMGQEVTMRCQPILGHNTVFWYRQTMMQGLELLAYFRNRAPLDDSGMPKDRFSAEMPDATLATLKIQPSEPRDSAVYFCASGLVLTGGSRVETQYFGPGTRLLVL.

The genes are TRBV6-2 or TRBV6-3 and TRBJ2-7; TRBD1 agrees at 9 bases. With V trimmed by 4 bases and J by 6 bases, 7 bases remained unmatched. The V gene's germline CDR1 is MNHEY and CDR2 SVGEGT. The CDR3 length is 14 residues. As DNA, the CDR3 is TGTGCCAGCAGTTCCCGGGACAGGGATCGCGAGCAGTACTTC. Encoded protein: CASSSRDRDREQYF.

The CDR3, as DNA: TGTGCCAGCAGCTTAGGGTTTGGCGATTTAAATGAGCAGTTCTTC. This sequence encodes CASSLGFGDLNEQFF. V and J are TRBV11-2 and TRBJ2-1; D is uncertain. The length of the CDR3 is 15 residues. Germline V gives CDR1 SGHAT, CDR2 FQNNGV. The V end was cut by 1 base, the J end by 7 bases, with 14 bases between.

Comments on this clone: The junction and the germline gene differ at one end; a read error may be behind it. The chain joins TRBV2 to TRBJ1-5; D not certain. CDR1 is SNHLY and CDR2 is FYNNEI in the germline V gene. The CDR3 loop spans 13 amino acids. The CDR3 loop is CASSEALGRAMNF. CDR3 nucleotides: TGTGCCAGCAGTGAAGCGCTTGGTCGGGCTATGAATTTT.

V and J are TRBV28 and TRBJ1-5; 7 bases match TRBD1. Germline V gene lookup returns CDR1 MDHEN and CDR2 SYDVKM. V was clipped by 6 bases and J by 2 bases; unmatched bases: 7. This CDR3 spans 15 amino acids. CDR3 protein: CASSPGGEGNQPQHF. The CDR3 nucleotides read TGTGCCAGCAGCCCAGGGGGGGAGGGCAATCAGCCCCAGCATTTT.

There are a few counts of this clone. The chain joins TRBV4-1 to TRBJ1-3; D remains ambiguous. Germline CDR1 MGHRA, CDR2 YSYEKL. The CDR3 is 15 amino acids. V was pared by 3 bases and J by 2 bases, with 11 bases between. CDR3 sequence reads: CASSQNYRTGNTIYF. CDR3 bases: TGCGCCAGCAGCCAGAACTACAGAACTGGAAACACCATATATTTT.

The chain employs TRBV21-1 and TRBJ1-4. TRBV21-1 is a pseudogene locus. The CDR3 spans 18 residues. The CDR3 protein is CASSRKITRDPRGEKLFF. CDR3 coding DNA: TGTGCCAGCAGCCGAAAAATTACCCGGGACCCGAGGGGAGAAAAACTGTTTTTT.

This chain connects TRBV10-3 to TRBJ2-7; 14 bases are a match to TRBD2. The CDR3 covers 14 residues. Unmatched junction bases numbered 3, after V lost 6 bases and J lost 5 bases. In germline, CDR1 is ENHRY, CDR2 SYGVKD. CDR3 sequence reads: CAISGTSGSHEQYF. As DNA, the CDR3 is TGTGCCATCAGCGGGACTAGCGGGAGCCACGAGCAGTACTTC.

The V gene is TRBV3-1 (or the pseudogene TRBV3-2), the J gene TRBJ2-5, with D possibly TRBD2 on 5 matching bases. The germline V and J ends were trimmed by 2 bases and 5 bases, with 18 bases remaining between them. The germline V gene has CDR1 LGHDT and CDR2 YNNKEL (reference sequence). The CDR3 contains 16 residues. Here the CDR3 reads CASSQKTAEGRETQYF. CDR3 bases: TGTGCCAGCAGCCAAAAAACAGCGGAAGGGCGGGAGACCCAGTACTTC.

The CDR3 sequence is CASSFASGNEQFF. The CDR3 DNA sequence: TGTGCCAGCAGCTTCGCTAGCGGCAATGAGCAGTTCTTC. This chain connects TRBV7-3 to TRBJ2-1; 7 nucleotides match TRBD2. The J segment lost 6 bases and the V segment lost 3 bases, leaving 2 bases of the junction unmatched. The CDR3 covers 13 residues. Germline-derived CDR1 and CDR2 are SGHTA and FQGTGA.

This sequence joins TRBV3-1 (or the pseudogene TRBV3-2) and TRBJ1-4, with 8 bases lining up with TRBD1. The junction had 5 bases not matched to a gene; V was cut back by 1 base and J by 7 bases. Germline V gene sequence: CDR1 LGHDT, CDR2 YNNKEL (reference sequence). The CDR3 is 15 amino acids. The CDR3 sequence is CASSQAGGGGEKLFF. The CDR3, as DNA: TGTGCCAGCAGCCAAGCAGGGGGCGGAGGTGAAAAACTGTTTTTT.

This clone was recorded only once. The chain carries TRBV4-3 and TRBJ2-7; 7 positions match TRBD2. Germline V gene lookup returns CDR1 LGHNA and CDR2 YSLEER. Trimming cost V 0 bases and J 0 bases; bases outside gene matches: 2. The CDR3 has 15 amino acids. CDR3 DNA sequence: TGCGCCAGCAGCCAAGATCTAGCGGTCTCCTACGAGCAGTACTTC. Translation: CASSQDLAVSYEQYF.

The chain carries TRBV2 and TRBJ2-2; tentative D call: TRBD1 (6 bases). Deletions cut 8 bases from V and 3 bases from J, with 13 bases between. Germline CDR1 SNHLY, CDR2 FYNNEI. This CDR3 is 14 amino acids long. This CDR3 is CASLLGAYTGELFF. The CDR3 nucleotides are TGTGCCAGCTTGTTGGGGGCCTACACCGGGGAGCTGTTTTTT.

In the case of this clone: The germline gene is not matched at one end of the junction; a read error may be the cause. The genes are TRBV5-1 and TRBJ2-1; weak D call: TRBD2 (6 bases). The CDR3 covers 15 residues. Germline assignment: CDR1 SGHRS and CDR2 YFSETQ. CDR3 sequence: CASSLTGSSDNEQFF. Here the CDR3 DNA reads TGCGCCAGCAGCTTGACCGGGAGCTCCGACAATGAGCAGTTCTTC.

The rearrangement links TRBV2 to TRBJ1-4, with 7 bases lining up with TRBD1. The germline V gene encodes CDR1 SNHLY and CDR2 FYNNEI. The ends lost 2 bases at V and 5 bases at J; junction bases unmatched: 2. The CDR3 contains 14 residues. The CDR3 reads CASSELQGNEKLFF. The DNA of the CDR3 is TGTGCCAGCAGTGAACTACAGGGGAATGAAAAACTGTTTTTT.

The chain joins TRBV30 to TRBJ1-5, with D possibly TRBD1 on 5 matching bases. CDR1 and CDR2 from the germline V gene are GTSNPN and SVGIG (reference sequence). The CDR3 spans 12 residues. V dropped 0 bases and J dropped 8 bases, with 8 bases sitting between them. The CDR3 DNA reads TGTGCCTGGAGTGTTTCGGGGGAGCCCCAGCATTTT. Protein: CAWSVSGEPQHF.

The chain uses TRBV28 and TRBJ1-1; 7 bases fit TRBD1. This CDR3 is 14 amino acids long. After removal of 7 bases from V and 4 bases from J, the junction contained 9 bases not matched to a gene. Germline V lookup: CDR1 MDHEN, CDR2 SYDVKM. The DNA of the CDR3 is TGTGCCAGCATTGGGGACAGTGTTATCACTGAAGCTTTCTTT. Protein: CASIGDSVITEAFF. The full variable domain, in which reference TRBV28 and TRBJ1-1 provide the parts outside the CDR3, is DVKVTQSSRYLVKRTGEKVFLECVQDMDHENMFWYRQDPGLGLRLIYFSYDVKMKEKGDIPEGYSVSREKKERFSLILESASTNQTSMYLCASIGDSVITEAFFGQGTRLTVV.

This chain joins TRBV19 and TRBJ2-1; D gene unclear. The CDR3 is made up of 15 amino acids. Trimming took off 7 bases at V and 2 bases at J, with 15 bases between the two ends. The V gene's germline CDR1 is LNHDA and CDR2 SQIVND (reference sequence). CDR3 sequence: CASTTTPVTYNEQFF. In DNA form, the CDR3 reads TGTGCCAGTACCACGACGCCCGTCACCTACAATGAGCAGTTCTTC.

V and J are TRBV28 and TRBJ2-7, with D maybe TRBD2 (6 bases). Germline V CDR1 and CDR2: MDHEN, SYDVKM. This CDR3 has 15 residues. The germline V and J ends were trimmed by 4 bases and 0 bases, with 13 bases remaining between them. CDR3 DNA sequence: TGTGCCAGCAGTTCCCCGGGACTGGACTCCTACGAGCAGTACTTC. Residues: CASSSPGLDSYEQYF.

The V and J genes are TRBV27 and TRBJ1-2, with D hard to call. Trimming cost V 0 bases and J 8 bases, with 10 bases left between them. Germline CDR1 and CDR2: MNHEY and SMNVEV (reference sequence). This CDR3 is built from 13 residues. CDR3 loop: CASSLSAAGGYTF. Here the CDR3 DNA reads TGTGCCAGCAGTTTATCGGCTGCGGGCGGCTACACCTTC.

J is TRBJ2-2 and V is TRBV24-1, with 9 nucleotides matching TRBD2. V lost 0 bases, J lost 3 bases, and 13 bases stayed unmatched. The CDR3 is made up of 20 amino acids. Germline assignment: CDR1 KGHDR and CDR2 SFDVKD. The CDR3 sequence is CATSDLSVVSGSVDTGELFF. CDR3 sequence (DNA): TGTGCCACCAGTGATTTGTCCGTGGTTAGCGGGAGTGTCGACACCGGGGAGCTGTTTTTT.

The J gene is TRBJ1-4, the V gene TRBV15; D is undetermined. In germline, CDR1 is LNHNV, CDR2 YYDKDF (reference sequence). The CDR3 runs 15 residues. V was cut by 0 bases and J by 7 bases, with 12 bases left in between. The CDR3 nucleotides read TGTGCCACCAGCAGAGAGGGATTCCCCGCTGAAAAACTGTTTTTT. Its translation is CATSREGFPAEKLFF.

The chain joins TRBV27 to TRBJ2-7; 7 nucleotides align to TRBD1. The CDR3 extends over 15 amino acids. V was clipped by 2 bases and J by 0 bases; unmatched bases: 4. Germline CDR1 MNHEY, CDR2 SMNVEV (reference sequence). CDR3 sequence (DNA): TGTGCCAGCAGTTTAGCGGACAGGAGCTCCTACGAGCAGTACTTC. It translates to CASSLADRSSYEQYF.

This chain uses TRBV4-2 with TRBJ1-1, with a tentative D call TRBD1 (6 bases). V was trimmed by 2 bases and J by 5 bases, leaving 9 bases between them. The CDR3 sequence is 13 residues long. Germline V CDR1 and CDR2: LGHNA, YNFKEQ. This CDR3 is CASSQITGTEAFF. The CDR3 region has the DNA TGTGCCAGCAGCCAAATAACAGGGACTGAAGCTTTCTTT.